A selection of T cell receptor beta chains follows, all from one sample in a study of cytomegalovirus exposure and HLA in healthy donors. The repertoire was sequenced with immunoSEQ multiplex PCR; TCRdb's copy has only in-frame clones and lacks some. The profile covers hundreds of thousands of clones, with 80% to 90% appearing a single time and 1% taken by the ten largest. Source material: PBMCs. All receptors come from a woman aged 18-29 years in good health and CMV-seronegative. CDR3s include the opening cysteine and the closing phenylalanine or tryptophan. D genes are given only for firm matches. Size is omitted from some rows. Given values are once, few, many or a class for expanded clones.

V gene	J gene	clone size	D gene	CDR3 DNA	CDR3 protein
TRBV7-9	TRBJ2-7	once	TRBD1	TGTGCCAGCAGCTTGTCCGGGACAGGGGGCGGCGAGCAGTACTTC	CASSLSGTGGGEQYF
TRBV5-1	TRBJ2-5	few	NA	TGCGCCAGCAGCTTAAGCGTCCAAGAGACCCAGTACTTC	CASSLSVQETQYF
TRBV2	TRBJ2-5	NA	NA	TGTGCCAGCAGCGCGCAGGGAGGGGGGCAAGAGACCCAGTACTTC	CASSAQGGGQETQYF
TRBV2	TRBJ2-1	NA	TRBD2	TGTGCCAGCACGACTAGCGGGAACAATGAGCAGTTCTTC	CASTTSGNNEQFF
TRBV4-3	TRBJ2-3	NA	TRBD1	TGCGCCAGCAGCCCCGACAGGGGGCTTGAGGATACGCAGTATTTT	CASSPDRGLEDTQYF
TRBV5-1	TRBJ2-3	NA	TRBD1	TGCGCCAGCAGCTTGGCAGGGGGCCGAACAGATACGCAGTATTTT	CASSLAGGRTDTQYF
TRBV9	TRBJ2-7	NA	NA	TGTGCCAGCAGCGTAGGGCAGTCCTACGAGCAGTACTTC	CASSVGQSYEQYF
TRBV6-1	TRBJ1-2	NA	NA	TGTGCCAGCAGTGACAGGACTGAGGGTTTCTATGGCTACACCTTC	CASSDRTEGFYGYTF
TRBV6-5	TRBJ2-7	NA	TRBD1	TGTGCCAGCCGATTTACGACAGGGGACTACGAGCAGTACTTC	CASRFTTGDYEQYF
TRBV4-3	TRBJ2-3	NA	TRBD2	TGCGCCAGCAGCCCAGGAGGGACTAGTTACACAGATACGCAGTATTTT	CASSPGGTSYTDTQYF
TRBV29-1	TRBJ1-1	NA	TRBD1	TGCAGCGGCCGGGCCCCCCCCGGGACAGGGACGAACACTGAAGCTTTCTTT	CSGRAPPGTGTNTEAFF
TRBV6-1	TRBJ1-1	few	NA	TGTGCCAGTGGTGGGGGGGCCTACACTGAAGCTTTCTTT	CASGGGAYTEAFF
TRBV7-6	TRBJ2-2	NA	TRBD1	TGTGCCAGCAGCTTATGGGACAGGTCCCCTACCGGGGAGCTGTTTTTT	CASSLWDRSPTGELFF
TRBV21-1	TRBJ2-5	NA	NA	TGTGCCAGCAGCAATGAACAGGGGGCGGCGGGTTGGCAAGAGACCCAGTACTTC	CASSNEQGAAGWQETQYF
TRBV9	TRBJ2-5	NA	TRBD2	TGTGCCAGCAGCGTAGCCCCGGGACTAGCGGACCAAGAGACCCAGTACTTC	CASSVAPGLADQETQYF
TRBV30	TRBJ2-1	few	NA	TGTGCCTGGATCGGGGAGGTGGAAAACAATGAGCAGTTCTTC	CAWIGEVENNEQFF
TRBV5-1	TRBJ2-7	NA	TRBD1	TGCGCCAGCAGCTTGGGAGGACAGGGGTCTACCTACGAGCAGTACTTC	CASSLGGQGSTYEQYF
TRBV7-3	TRBJ2-1	NA	TRBD2	TGTGCCAGCAGCACCGGGACTAGCGGGCCGTACAATGAGCAGTTCTTC	CASSTGTSGPYNEQFF
TRBV5-6	TRBJ2-3	NA	NA	TGTGCCAGCAGCCGCAGGGGCACAGATACGCAGTATTTT	CASSRRGTDTQYF